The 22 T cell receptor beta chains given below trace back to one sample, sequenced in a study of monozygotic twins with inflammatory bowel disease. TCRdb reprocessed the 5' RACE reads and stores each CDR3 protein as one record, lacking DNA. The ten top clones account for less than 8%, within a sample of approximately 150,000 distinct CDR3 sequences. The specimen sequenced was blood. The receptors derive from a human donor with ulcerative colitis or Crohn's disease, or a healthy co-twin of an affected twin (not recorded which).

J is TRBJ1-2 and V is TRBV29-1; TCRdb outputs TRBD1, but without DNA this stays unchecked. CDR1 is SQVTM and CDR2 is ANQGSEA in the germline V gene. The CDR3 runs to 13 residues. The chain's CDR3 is CSAGQGFRRGYTF.

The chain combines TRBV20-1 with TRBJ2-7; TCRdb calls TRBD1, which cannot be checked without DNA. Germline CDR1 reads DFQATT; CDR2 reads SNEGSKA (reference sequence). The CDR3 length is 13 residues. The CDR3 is CSASRGFSYEQYF.

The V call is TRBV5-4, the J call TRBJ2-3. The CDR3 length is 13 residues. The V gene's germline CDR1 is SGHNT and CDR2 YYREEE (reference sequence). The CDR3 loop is CASSPDLTDTQYF. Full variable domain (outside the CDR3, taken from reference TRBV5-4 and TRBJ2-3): ETGVTQSPTHLIKTRGQQVTLRCSSQSGHNTVSWYQQALGQGPQFIFQYYREEENGRGNFPPRFSGLQFPNYSSELNVNALELDDSALYLCASSPDLTDTQYFGPGTRLTVL.

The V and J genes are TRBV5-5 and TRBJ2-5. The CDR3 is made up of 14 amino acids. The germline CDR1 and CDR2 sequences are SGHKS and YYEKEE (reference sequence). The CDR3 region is CASSLRLSKETQYF.

This CDR3 reads CATSDPIAGGTDTQYF. This rearrangement joins TRBV24-1 to TRBJ2-3; lacking DNA, the TRBD2 call made by TCRdb goes unchecked. The CDR3 contains 16 residues. Germline assignment: CDR1 KGHDR and CDR2 SFDVKD.

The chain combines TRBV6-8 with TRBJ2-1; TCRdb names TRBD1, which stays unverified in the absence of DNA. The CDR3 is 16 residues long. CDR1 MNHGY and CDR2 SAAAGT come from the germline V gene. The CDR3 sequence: CASSQRRDRTYNEQFF.

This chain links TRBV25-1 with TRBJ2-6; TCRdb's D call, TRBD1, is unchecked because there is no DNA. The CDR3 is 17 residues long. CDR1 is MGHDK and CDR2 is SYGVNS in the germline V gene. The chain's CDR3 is CASNPTGSISGANVLTF. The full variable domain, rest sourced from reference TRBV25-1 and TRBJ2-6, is EADIYQTPRYLVIGTGKKITLECSQTMGHDKMYWYQQDPGMELHLIHYSYGVNSTEKGDLSSESTVSRIRTEHFPLTLESARPSHTSQYLCASNPTGSISGANVLTFGAGSRLTVL.

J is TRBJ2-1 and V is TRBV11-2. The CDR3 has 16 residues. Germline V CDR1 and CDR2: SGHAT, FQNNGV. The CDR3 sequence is CASSLATISPYNEQFF.

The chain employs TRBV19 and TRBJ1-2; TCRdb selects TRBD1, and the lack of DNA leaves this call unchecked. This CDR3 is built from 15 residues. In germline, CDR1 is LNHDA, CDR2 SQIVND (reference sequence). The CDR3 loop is CASSRDRGMTLGYTF.

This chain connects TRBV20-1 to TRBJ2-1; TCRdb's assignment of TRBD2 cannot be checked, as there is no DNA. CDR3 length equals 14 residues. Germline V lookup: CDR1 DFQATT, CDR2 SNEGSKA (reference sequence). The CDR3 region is CSARIAGGPSEQFF.

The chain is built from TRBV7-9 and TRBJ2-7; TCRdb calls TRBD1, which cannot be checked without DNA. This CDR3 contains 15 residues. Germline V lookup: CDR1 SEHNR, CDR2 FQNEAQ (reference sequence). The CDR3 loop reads CASSPLLQGYYEQNF.

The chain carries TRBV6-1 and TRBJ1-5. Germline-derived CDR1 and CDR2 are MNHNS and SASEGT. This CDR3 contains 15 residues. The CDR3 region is CASSPGPYSNQPQHF.

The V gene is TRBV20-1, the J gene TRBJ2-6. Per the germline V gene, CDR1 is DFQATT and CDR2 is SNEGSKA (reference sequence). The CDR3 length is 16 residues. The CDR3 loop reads CSATLPQGAGANVLTF.

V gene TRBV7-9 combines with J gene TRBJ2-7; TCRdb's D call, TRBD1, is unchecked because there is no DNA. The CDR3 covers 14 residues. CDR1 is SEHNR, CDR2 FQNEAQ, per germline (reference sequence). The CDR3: CASSARTGTYEQYF. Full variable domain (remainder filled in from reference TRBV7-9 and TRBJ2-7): DTGVSQNPRHKITKRGQNVTFRCDPISEHNRLYWYRQTLGQGPEFLTYFQNEAQLEKSRLLSDRFSAERPKGSFSTLEIQRTEQGDSAMYLCASSARTGTYEQYFGPGTRLTVT.

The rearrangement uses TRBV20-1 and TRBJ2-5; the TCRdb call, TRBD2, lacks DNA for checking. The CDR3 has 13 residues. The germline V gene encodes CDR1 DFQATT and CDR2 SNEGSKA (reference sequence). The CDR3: CSAQRDFQETQYF.

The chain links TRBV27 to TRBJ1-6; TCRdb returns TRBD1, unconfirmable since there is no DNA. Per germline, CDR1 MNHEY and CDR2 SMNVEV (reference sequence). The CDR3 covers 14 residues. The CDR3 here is CASSPGQILRVLHF.

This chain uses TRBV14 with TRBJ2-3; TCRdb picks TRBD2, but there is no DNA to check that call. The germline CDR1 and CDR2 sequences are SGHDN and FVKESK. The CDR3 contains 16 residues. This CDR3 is CASSQETRGATDTQYF.

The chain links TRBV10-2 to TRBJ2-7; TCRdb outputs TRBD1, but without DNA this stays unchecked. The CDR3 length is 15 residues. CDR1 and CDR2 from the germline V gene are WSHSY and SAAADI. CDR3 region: CASRTGTGPAGEQYF.

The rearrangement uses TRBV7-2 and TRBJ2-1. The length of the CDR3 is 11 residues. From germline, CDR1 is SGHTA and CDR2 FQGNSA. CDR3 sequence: CASSPKSEQFF.

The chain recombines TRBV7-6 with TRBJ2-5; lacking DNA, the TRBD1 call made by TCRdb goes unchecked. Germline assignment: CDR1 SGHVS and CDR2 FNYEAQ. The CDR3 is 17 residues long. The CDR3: CASSLATSGQSLRMEYF. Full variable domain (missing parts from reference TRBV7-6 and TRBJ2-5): GAGVSQSPRYKVTKRGQDVALRCDPISGHVSLYWYRQALGQGPEFLTYFNYEAQQDKSGLPNDRFSAERPEGSISTLTIQRTEQRDSAMYRCASSLATSGQSLRMEYFGPGTRLLVL.

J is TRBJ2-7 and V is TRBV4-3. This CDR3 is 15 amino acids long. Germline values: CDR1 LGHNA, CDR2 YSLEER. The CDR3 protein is CASSQDTEVIYEQYF.

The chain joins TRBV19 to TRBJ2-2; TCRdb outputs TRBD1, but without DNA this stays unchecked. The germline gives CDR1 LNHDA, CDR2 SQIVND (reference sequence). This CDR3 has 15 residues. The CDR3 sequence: CASSRNRGDTGELFF.